The clone carrying this T cell receptor (beta chain) has only a few counts. This specimen belongs to a study of T-cell reconstitution after alpha-beta-depleted transplantation in children. V lost 0 bases to trimming and J lost 1 base; unmatched junction nucleotides: 8. CDR3 size: 17 residues. Germline V CDR1 and CDR2: MNHEY, SVGAGI. As it was prepared, the TCRbeta library received unique molecular identifiers. One entry per CDR3 protein, called by TCRdb with MiXCR from the PCR reads. The data show 400,000 to 500,000 distinct CDR3 sequences, 9.5% to 13% seen once. The source material was PBMCs from the stem cell graft donor, sampled from the stem cell graft. The V and J genes are TRBV6-5 and TRBJ2-5; 7 bases align to TRBD1. The source is a human donor who donated a stem cell graft to a child with acute myeloid leukemia. For the CDR3, the DNA is TGTGCCAGCAGTTACTCGACAGGGACCCCGGCCCAAGAGACCCAGTACTTC. Amino acids: CASSYSTGTPAQETQYF.